This TCR beta chain is drawn from a study of blood T cell repertoires in COVID-19. Overall study: The origin of the acute and convalescent COVID-19 samples was the United States, Italy and Spain. T cells, B-cell-depleted T cells, or PBMCs provided the cDNA or gDNA that served as material.

The J segment lost 3 bases and the V segment lost 6 bases, leaving 6 bases of the junction unmatched. Germline V gene data show CDR1 as LGHNT and CDR2 as FRNRAP. The CDR3 length is 15 residues. As handled by the study authors: Reference gene primer amplification yielded estimated nucleated cell counts. Repertoires were generated with immunoSEQ multiplex PCR, while TCRdb's copy carries only in-frame clones and drops some. The V and J calls and clone size come from that table; D and trimming were worked out from the DNA. The profile shows approximately 80,000 clones, 88% of them singletons. The specimen was peripheral blood. This chain links TRBV12-5 with TRBJ2-3; 10 bases match TRBD1. This TCR was recovered from a human donor in a cohort sampled during active COVID-19. CDR3 in amino acids: CASGPDRGRTDTQYF. CDR3 bases: TGTGCTAGTGGCCCCGACAGGGGGCGGACAGATACGCAGTATTTT.